Below are 32 T cell receptor beta chains sequenced from a single sample in a study of CD4 T cells in relation to SARS-CoV-2 and coronaviruses. The data were produced by immunoSEQ multiplex PCR, yet TCRdb's version contains in-frame clones alone and is incomplete. Of 25,000 to 30,000 clones detected, 74% appear once; the ten largest clones hold 20% to 25%. These receptors have no known antigen. Unexposed donor CD4+ T cells date from about 2011-2018, before the COVID-19 pandemic. The cells were cultured for under twelve days before CD4+ T cells were isolated. Sequencing was carried out using CD4+ T cells from PBMCs, cultured in vitro. The receptor source for this set is a human donor in good health.

The V gene is TRBV4-3, the J gene TRBJ2-1; weak D call: TRBD2 (6 bases). Trimming stripped 3 bases from V and 3 bases from J, with 12 bases between. The CDR3 extends over 15 amino acids. Germline-derived CDR1 and CDR2 are LGHNA and YSLEER. CDR3 bases: TGCGCCAGCAGCCATCGCCTAGCGATCTACAATGAGCAGTTCTTC. Translating gives CASSHRLAIYNEQFF.

The chain is built from TRBV7-9 and TRBJ2-7, with 7 bases lining up with TRBD2. Trimming removed 7 bases from V and 2 bases from J; junction bases left unmatched: 5. The CDR3 totals 13 residues. Germline lookup yields CDR1 SEHNR and CDR2 FQNEAQ (reference sequence). The CDR3 DNA reads TGTGCCAGCAAATCGGGGGGAACCTACGAGCAGTACTTC. Its protein is CASKSGGTYEQYF.

J is TRBJ2-3 and V is TRBV19; 7 bases align to TRBD2. The V gene's germline CDR1 is LNHDA and CDR2 SQIVND (reference sequence). With V trimmed by 7 bases and J by 2 bases, 6 bases remained unmatched. The CDR3 spans 14 residues. The CDR3 spells CASNPSGSTDTQYF. CDR3 nucleotides: TGTGCCAGTAACCCTAGCGGATCCACAGATACGCAGTATTTT.

The chain recombines TRBV19 with TRBJ1-2, with 8 bases lining up with TRBD1. Trimming cost V 9 bases and J 4 bases; bases outside gene matches: 10. CDR1 LNHDA and CDR2 SQIVND come from the germline V gene (reference sequence). The CDR3 spans 14 residues. CDR3 residues: CASLGQGGGYGYTF. CDR3 DNA: TGTGCCAGCCTCGGACAGGGCGGAGGCTATGGCTACACCTTC.

This rearrangement joins TRBV7-8 to TRBJ2-7, with 10 bases identical to TRBD2. The CDR3 totals 16 residues. The junction had 11 bases not matched to a gene; V was cut back by 4 bases and J by 5 bases. Germline CDR1 and CDR2: SGHVS and FQNEAQ. DNA of the CDR3: TGTGCCAGCAGCTCGGGGGGCGGACTAGCGGAGCACGAGCAGTACTTC. Protein sequence: CASSSGGGLAEHEQYF.

The chain links TRBV4-3 to TRBJ2-2; D remains unclear. The CDR3 has 15 residues. Germline CDR1 LGHNA, CDR2 YSLEER. V was shortened by 0 bases and J by 4 bases, with 9 bases between the two germline ends. The CDR3 reads CASSQEPASTGELFF. CDR3 nucleotide sequence: TGCGCCAGCAGCCAAGAACCAGCTAGCACCGGGGAGCTGTTTTTT.

The chain carries TRBV19 and TRBJ1-5, with a tentative D call TRBD1 (5 bases). Germline-derived CDR1 and CDR2 are LNHDA and SQIVND (reference sequence). This CDR3 region has 15 residues. The V end was cut by 7 bases, the J end by 2 bases, with 15 bases between. CDR3 sequence reads: CASIPPGGGNQPQHF. In DNA form, the CDR3 reads TGTGCCAGTATCCCTCCGGGGGGTGGCAATCAGCCCCAGCATTTT.

The chain combines TRBV19 with TRBJ1-6; tentatively, D is TRBD1 (5 bases). The ends were cut back, 3 bases at V and 9 bases at J, with 18 bases in the middle. The CDR3 runs to 16 residues. The germline gives CDR1 LNHDA, CDR2 SQIVND (reference sequence). The CDR3 sequence: CASSMSHRSFVSPLHF. The CDR3 nucleotides read TGTGCCAGTAGTATGAGTCACAGGTCCTTTGTTTCACCCCTCCACTTT.

In this sample, this clone turned up a few times. The chain is built from TRBV5-6 and TRBJ1-2; maybe TRBD1 (5 bases). CDR1 is SGHDT and CDR2 is YYEEEE in the germline V gene. V was clipped by 0 bases and J by 4 bases, with 7 bases between them. CDR3 length equals 13 residues. The CDR3, as DNA: TGTGCCAGCAGCTTGGGGGGGTTCTATGGCTACACCTTC. Translated: CASSLGGFYGYTF.

This rearrangement joins TRBV6-5 to TRBJ2-1; no clear D gene. Per the germline V gene, CDR1 is MNHEY and CDR2 is SVGAGI. The CDR3 is 11 amino acids. V gave up 8 bases and J gave up 2 bases, with 4 bases separating them. For the CDR3, the DNA is TGTGCCAGCGGGACCTACAATGAGCAGTTCTTC. It specifies CASGTYNEQFF.

The chain has TRBV27 and TRBJ1-5; possible D gene TRBD1, 6 bases. There are 17 residues in the CDR3. V dropped 5 bases and J dropped 9 bases, with 26 bases sitting between them. Germline loops: CDR1 MNHEY, CDR2 SMNVEV (reference sequence). CDR3 sequence reads: CASSPRVGGPIKMPQHF. DNA of the CDR3: TGTGCCAGCAGTCCCCGAGTGGGGGGGCCCATTAAGATGCCCCAGCATTTT.

J is TRBJ1-4 and V is TRBV12-5; no firm D call. The ends were cut back, 6 bases at V and 0 bases at J, with 11 bases in the middle. The length of the CDR3 is 15 residues. From germline, CDR1 is LGHNT and CDR2 FRNRAP. DNA for the CDR3: TGTGCTAGTGGCGGCCGATCTTCAACTAATGAAAAACTGTTTTTT. Residues: CASGGRSSTNEKLFF.

This chain uses TRBV5-6 with TRBJ1-2; no definite D call. Trimming cost V 0 bases and J 3 bases, with 9 bases left between them. Germline V gene lookup returns CDR1 SGHDT and CDR2 YYEEEE. The CDR3 is 14 residues long. CDR3 amino acids: CASSLAGPDYGYTF. The DNA for the CDR3 is TGTGCCAGCAGCTTGGCGGGCCCGGACTATGGCTACACCTTC.

The chain uses TRBV3-1 (or the pseudogene TRBV3-2) and TRBJ2-7; 10 bases line up with TRBD1. Germline values: CDR1 LGHDT, CDR2 YNNKEL (reference sequence). V shed 2 bases and J 4 bases; nucleotides not matched to a gene: 8. The length of the CDR3 is 16 residues. The CDR3 sequence: CASSQSAPGQGYEQYF. DNA of the CDR3: TGTGCCAGCAGCCAATCGGCCCCGGGACAGGGGTACGAGCAGTACTTC.

This clone showed up just a few times. The rearrangement uses TRBV4-3 and TRBJ1-2, with D possibly matching TRBD1 (5 bases). CDR3 size: 14 residues. The ends were cut back, 0 bases at V and 8 bases at J, with 13 bases in the middle. Germline CDR1 and CDR2: LGHNA and YSLEER. CDR3 protein: CASSQESATGGYTF. In DNA form, the CDR3 reads TGCGCCAGCAGCCAAGAGTCCGCAACAGGAGGCTACACCTTC.

The DNA of the CDR3 is TGTGCCAGCAGTTACGACAGAAACACCGGGGAGCTGTTTTTT. Translation gives CASSYDRNTGELFF. The chain joins TRBV6-5 to TRBJ2-2; D is perhaps TRBD1 (5 bases). Trimming removed 2 bases from V and 2 bases from J, with 6 bases in between. Germline V gene sequence: CDR1 MNHEY, CDR2 SVGAGI. The CDR3 is 14 amino acids.

This chain links TRBV3-1 (or the pseudogene TRBV3-2) with TRBJ2-5; a weak D match, TRBD2 (6 bases). V was cut by 1 base and J by 9 bases, with 21 bases left in between. The CDR3 loop spans 16 amino acids. Germline CDR1 reads LGHDT; CDR2 reads YNNKEL (reference sequence). CDR3 bases: TGTGCCAGCAGCCAAGTAACACCGCTAGCGTCGGGGCCCCAGTACTTC. Translation gives CASSQVTPLASGPQYF.

CDR3 region: CASSMTGGKETQYF. CDR3 DNA sequence: TGTGCCAGTAGTATGACAGGGGGAAAAGAGACCCAGTACTTC. The chain has TRBV19 and TRBJ2-5; 9 bases agree with TRBD1. Germline V gene data show CDR1 as LNHDA and CDR2 as SQIVND (reference sequence). V lost 3 bases, J lost 3 bases, and 2 bases stayed unmatched. This CDR3 is built from 14 residues.

The chain uses TRBV5-4 and TRBJ2-3, with unresolved D. This CDR3 contains 16 residues. Germline V CDR1 and CDR2: SGHNT, YYREEE (reference sequence). The germline V and J ends were trimmed by 0 bases and 7 bases, with 18 bases remaining between them. CDR3 coding DNA: TGTGCCAGCAGCTTGGGGGGTGCGGCTCCTCAATATACGCAGTATTTT. Amino acid sequence: CASSLGGAAPQYTQYF.

V usage is TRBV5-6 and J usage is TRBJ2-1; D may be TRBD2 (6 bases). Trimming removed 2 bases from V and 3 bases from J, with 15 bases in between. Per the germline V gene, CDR1 is SGHDT and CDR2 is YYEEEE. This CDR3 has 16 amino acids. For the CDR3, the DNA is TGTGCCAGCAGCTTCGAGCGGGTCGCTAACTACAATGAGCAGTTCTTC. Translating it yields CASSFERVANYNEQFF.

V usage is TRBV6-1 and J usage is TRBJ1-5; 7 bases map to TRBD1. Per the germline V gene, CDR1 is MNHNS and CDR2 is SASEGT. The J segment lost 0 bases and the V segment lost 4 bases, leaving 9 bases of the junction unmatched. The CDR3 runs to 17 residues. CDR3 nucleotide sequence: TGTGCCAGCAGTGGGAGGGGGCGCGTGAATAGCAATCAGCCCCAGCATTTT. This gives the protein CASSGRGRVNSNQPQHF.

Note on this clone: Other DNA sequences within the sample encode an identical CDR3. This chain uses TRBV6-6 with TRBJ2-5; 9 bases agree with TRBD2. Per germline, CDR1 MNHNY and CDR2 SVGAGI (reference sequence). This CDR3 is 16 amino acids long. Trimming at V came to 4 bases and at J to 5 bases, leaving 11 bases not matched to a gene. The CDR3 spells CASSFILAGGQETQYF. CDR3 in DNA: TGTGCCAGCAGTTTCATACTAGCGGGTGGGCAGGAGACCCAGTACTTC.

The CDR3: CASSSGQGAFYEQYF. The CDR3 DNA sequence: TGTGCCAGTAGTTCGGGACAGGGGGCATTCTACGAGCAGTACTTC. This chain connects TRBV19 to TRBJ2-7; 12 bases agree with TRBD1. Per germline, CDR1 LNHDA and CDR2 SQIVND (reference sequence). The CDR3 is 15 residues long. After removal of 5 bases from V and 3 bases from J, the junction contained 5 bases not matched to a gene.

This sequence joins TRBV25-1 and TRBJ1-2; TRBD1 might be the D (5 bases). CDR1 is MGHDK and CDR2 is SYGVNS in the germline V gene. The CDR3 is made up of 13 amino acids. V lost 2 bases to trimming and J lost 7 bases, with 11 bases between them. CDR3 in DNA: TGTGCCAGCAGTGAACCGGGGGGGGGTGGCTACACCTTC. It codes for CASSEPGGGGYTF.

The V gene is TRBV3-1 (or the pseudogene TRBV3-2), the J gene TRBJ1-2; unclear D gene. The CDR3 is 11 amino acids. The V and J ends lost 10 bases and 2 bases respectively, with 8 bases between them. Germline assignment: CDR1 LGHDT and CDR2 YNNKEL (reference sequence). The CDR3 sequence: CAIPPNYGYTF. In DNA form, the CDR3 reads TGTGCCATTCCCCCCAACTATGGCTACACCTTC.

This clone is medium-sized (0.01 to 0.1%) within its sample. The chain employs TRBV4-3 and TRBJ2-7; D tentatively reads TRBD1 or TRBD2 (5 bases each). The CDR3 length is 14 residues. V was pared by 3 bases and J by 4 bases, with 13 bases between. The germline V gene encodes CDR1 LGHNA and CDR2 YSLEER. The CDR3 is CASSQAGREYEQYF. The CDR3 nucleotides read TGCGCCAGCAGCCAGGCGGGCAGGGAATACGAGCAGTACTTC.

This clone was seen more than once but under ten times. The chain is built from TRBV5-4 and TRBJ1-6; no clear D. Between the trimmed V and J ends, which lost 3 bases and 10 bases, there was a span of 11 bases. The CDR3 is made up of 13 amino acids. Germline lookup yields CDR1 SGHNT and CDR2 YYREEE (reference sequence). CDR3 sequence: CASSWPGGSPLHF. In nucleotides, the CDR3 is TGTGCCAGCAGCTGGCCCGGTGGCTCACCCCTCCACTTT.

The chain employs TRBV9 and TRBJ1-4, with 7 nucleotides matching TRBD1. The germline CDR1 and CDR2 sequences are SGDLS and YYNGEE. The CDR3 is made up of 16 amino acids. Losses at the gene ends were 4 bases for V and 4 bases for J; bases not matched to a gene: 10. CDR3 protein: CASSLDTGTDNEKLFF. In DNA, the CDR3 is TGTGCCAGCAGCCTTGATACCGGGACAGATAATGAAAAACTGTTTTTT.

The V gene is TRBV2, the J gene TRBJ1-2; 7 nucleotides line up with TRBD1. CDR1 and CDR2 from the germline V gene are SNHLY and FYNNEI. The length of the CDR3 is 14 residues. With 4 bases clipped from V and 8 bases from J, the junction kept 10 bases outside the gene matches. The CDR3 here is CASSVIGGAGGYTF. For the CDR3, the DNA is TGTGCCAGCAGTGTGATAGGGGGCGCGGGAGGCTACACCTTC.

The genes are TRBV11-3 and TRBJ1-4, with D possibly TRBD1 on 5 matching bases. This CDR3 comprises 12 residues. The V end lost 5 bases, the J end lost 10 bases, and 11 bases lay between the germline ends. Germline loops: CDR1 SGHNT, CDR2 YENEEA. CDR3 nucleotides: TGTGCCAGCAGCCAAGGGGATGGAAAACTGTTTTTT. The encoded protein is CASSQGDGKLFF.

The chain employs TRBV7-9 and TRBJ2-5, with TRBD1 identical over 8 bases. The junction had 7 bases not matched to a gene; V was cut back by 1 base and J by 6 bases. CDR3 length equals 15 residues. CDR1 and CDR2 (germline): SEHNR, FQNEAQ (reference sequence). CDR3 residues: CASSLVGQGMKTQYF. The CDR3 DNA follows: TGTGCCAGCAGCTTAGTCGGACAGGGTATGAAGACCCAGTACTTC. Combining the CDR3 with reference TRBV7-9 and TRBJ2-5 gives the whole variable domain DTGVSQNPRHKITKRGQNVTFRCDPISEHNRLYWYRQTLGQGPEFLTYFQNEAQLEKSRLLSDRFSAERPKGSFSTLEIQRTEQGDSAMYLCASSLVGQGMKTQYFGPGTRLLVL.

The chain joins TRBV5-1 to TRBJ1-6; D is perhaps TRBD1 (6 bases). Trimming pared 4 bases from V and 7 bases from J, leaving 9 bases between. CDR3 size: 13 residues. CDR1 SGHRS and CDR2 YFSETQ come from the germline V gene. CDR3 in amino acids: CASSPGQNSPLHF. Here the CDR3 DNA reads TGCGCCAGCAGCCCGGGACAAAATTCACCCCTCCACTTT.